Listed below are T cell receptor beta chains from one sample, sequenced in a study of blood T cells in healthy people across ages. TCRdb reanalysed the 5' RACE reads using MiXCR and keeps one entry per CDR3 protein. The repertoire includes approximately 800,000 distinct CDR3 sequences, 25% to 30% of them detected once, and over 2.5% sits in the top ten. These sequences were also reported in another study, on T cells of mothers and their children.

Sequencing was performed on blood. Receptor source: a boy aged 5-17 years in good health. CDR3s include the opening cysteine and the closing phenylalanine or tryptophan. The D gene is left open where the match is weak. Clone sizes are given selectively: once, few, many, or a class where the clone is expanded.

V: TRBV9
D: NA
J: TRBJ1-5
size: few
CDR3: CASSVAGQLFNQPQHF
DNA: TGTGCCAGCAGCGTAGCTGGACAGCTATTCAATCAGCCCCAGCATTTT

V: TRBV6-2/TRBV6-3
D: NA
J: TRBJ2-3
size: once
CDR3: CASTGALADTQYF
DNA: TGTGCCAGCACCGGCGCTTTGGCAGATACGCAGTATTTT

V: TRBV27
D: TRBD1
J: TRBJ1-2
size: few
CDR3: CASSQHRGGYTF
DNA: TGTGCCAGCAGCCAACACAGGGGTGGCTACACCTTC

V: TRBV5-1
D: NA
J: TRBJ2-5
size: NA
CDR3: CASSPSRRIQETQYF
DNA: TGCGCCAGCAGCCCCTCTAGACGGATACAAGAGACCCAGTACTTC

V: TRBV15
D: TRBD2
J: TRBJ2-7
size: NA
CDR3: CATSRSLAGYEQYF
DNA: TGTGCCACCAGCAGATCCCTAGCGGGGTACGAGCAGTACTTC

V: TRBV20-1
D: TRBD2
J: TRBJ2-7
size: few
CDR3: CSAASLRGLAGDYEQYF
DNA: TGCAGTGCTGCGAGTCTAAGAGGACTAGCGGGGGACTACGAGCAGTACTTC

V: TRBV18
D: NA
J: TRBJ2-1
size: NA
CDR3: CASSPPSVNQQFF
DNA: TGTGCCAGCTCACCCCCGAGCGTCAATCAGCAGTTCTTC

V: TRBV10-3
D: NA
J: TRBJ2-5
size: many
CDR3: CAISTGEVARRWQETQYF
DNA: TGTGCCATCAGCACAGGGGAGGTCGCACGACGTTGGCAAGAGACCCAGTACTTC

V: TRBV6-2/TRBV6-3
D: NA
J: TRBJ1-1
size: NA
CDR3: CASSYRGDRTEAFF
DNA: TGTGCCAGCAGTTACAGGGGGGATCGGACTGAAGCTTTCTTT

V: TRBV2
D: NA
J: TRBJ2-7
size: NA
CDR3: CASSDLRFSVPYEQYF
DNA: TGTGCCAGCAGTGACCTTCGTTTTTCGGTCCCCTACGAGCAGTACTTC

V: TRBV4-1
D: NA
J: TRBJ2-3
size: many
CDR3: CASSQDYADPGTDTQYF
DNA: TGCGCCAGCAGCCAAGATTATGCAGATCCCGGGACAGATACGCAGTATTTT

V: TRBV20-1
D: NA
J: TRBJ2-7
size: few
CDR3: CSAIKKGLEIYEQYF
DNA: TGCAGTGCCATAAAGAAGGGACTTGAGATATACGAGCAGTACTTC

V: TRBV6-1
D: NA
J: TRBJ1-6
size: NA
CDR3: CASSAWGFLSGRWSPLHF
DNA: TGTGCCAGCAGTGCATGGGGATTCCTTTCTGGGAGGTGGTCACCCCTCCACTTT

V: TRBV7-6
D: NA
J: TRBJ2-7
size: few
CDR3: CASSSTASSYEQYF
DNA: TGTGCCAGCAGCTCGACAGCTAGCTCCTACGAGCAGTACTTC

V: TRBV2
D: NA
J: TRBJ1-2
size: NA
CDR3: CASSEVGSDYGYTF
DNA: TGTGCCAGCAGTGAAGTCGGCTCAGACTATGGCTACACCTTC

V: TRBV5-1
D: NA
J: TRBJ1-3
size: NA
CDR3: CASSLGQSNTIYF
DNA: TGCGCCAGCAGCTTGGGACAGAGCAACACCATATATTTT

V: TRBV24-1
D: TRBD1
J: TRBJ2-5
size: few
CDR3: CATSDPTGGEETQYF
DNA: TGTGCCACCAGTGACCCGACAGGGGGGGAAGAGACCCAGTACTTC

V: TRBV2
D: NA
J: TRBJ2-1
size: NA
CDR3: CASSGVLYNEQFF
DNA: TGTGCCAGCAGTGGCGTCCTCTACAATGAGCAGTTCTTC

V: TRBV12-3/TRBV12-4
D: NA
J: TRBJ1-2
size: NA
CDR3: CASSRGDWGYTF
DNA: TGTGCCAGCAGTAGGGGCGACTGGGGCTACACCTTC

V: TRBV5-1
D: TRBD1
J: TRBJ2-3
size: few
CDR3: CASRPTAGGRPDTQYF
DNA: TGCGCCAGCAGGCCCACGGCAGGGGGACGTCCAGATACGCAGTATTTT

V: TRBV12-3/TRBV12-4
D: TRBD1
J: TRBJ1-2
size: few
CDR3: CAGSGTGLGYTF
DNA: TGTGCCGGCAGTGGGACAGGCCTGGGCTACACCTTC

V: TRBV29-1
D: NA
J: TRBJ1-2
size: few
CDR3: CSVDVGVHGYTF
DNA: TGCAGCGTTGACGTGGGCGTCCATGGCTACACCTTC

V: TRBV29-1
D: NA
J: TRBJ2-7
size: NA
CDR3: CSVEEGLLREQYF
DNA: TGCAGCGTTGAAGAGGGGTTGTTGAGGGAGCAGTACTTC

V: TRBV29-1
D: NA
J: TRBJ1-2
size: NA
CDR3: CSVAGRAGHGYTF
DNA: TGCAGCGTTGCCGGCAGAGCTGGCCATGGCTACACCTTC

V: TRBV6-4
D: NA
J: TRBJ1-4
size: NA
CDR3: CASSPGQALNEKLFF
DNA: TGTGCCAGCAGTCCGGGACAAGCACTTAATGAAAAACTGTTTTTT

V: TRBV7-9
D: TRBD2
J: TRBJ2-1
size: NA
CDR3: CASSTSGPRYNEQFF
DNA: TGTGCCAGCAGTACTAGCGGGCCACGCTACAATGAGCAGTTCTTC

V: TRBV7-9
D: NA
J: TRBJ2-3
size: NA
CDR3: CASSFSTRTDTQYF
DNA: TGTGCCAGCAGCTTCTCCACTCGCACAGATACGCAGTATTTT